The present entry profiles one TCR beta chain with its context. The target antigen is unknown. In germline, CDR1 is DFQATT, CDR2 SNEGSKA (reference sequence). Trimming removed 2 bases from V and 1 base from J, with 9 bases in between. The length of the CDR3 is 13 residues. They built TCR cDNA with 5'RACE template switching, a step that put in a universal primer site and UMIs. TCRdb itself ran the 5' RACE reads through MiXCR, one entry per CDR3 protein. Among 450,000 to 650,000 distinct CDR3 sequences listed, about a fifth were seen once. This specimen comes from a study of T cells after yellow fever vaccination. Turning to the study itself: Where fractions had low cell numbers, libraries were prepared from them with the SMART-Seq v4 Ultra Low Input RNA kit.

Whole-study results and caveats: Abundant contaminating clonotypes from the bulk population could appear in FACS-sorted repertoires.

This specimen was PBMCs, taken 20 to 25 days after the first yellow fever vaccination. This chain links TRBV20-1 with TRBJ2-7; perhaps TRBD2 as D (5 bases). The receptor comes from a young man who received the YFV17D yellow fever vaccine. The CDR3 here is CSARTRVSYEQYF. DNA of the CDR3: TGCAGTGCTAGAACGAGGGTGTCCTACGAGCAGTACTTC.